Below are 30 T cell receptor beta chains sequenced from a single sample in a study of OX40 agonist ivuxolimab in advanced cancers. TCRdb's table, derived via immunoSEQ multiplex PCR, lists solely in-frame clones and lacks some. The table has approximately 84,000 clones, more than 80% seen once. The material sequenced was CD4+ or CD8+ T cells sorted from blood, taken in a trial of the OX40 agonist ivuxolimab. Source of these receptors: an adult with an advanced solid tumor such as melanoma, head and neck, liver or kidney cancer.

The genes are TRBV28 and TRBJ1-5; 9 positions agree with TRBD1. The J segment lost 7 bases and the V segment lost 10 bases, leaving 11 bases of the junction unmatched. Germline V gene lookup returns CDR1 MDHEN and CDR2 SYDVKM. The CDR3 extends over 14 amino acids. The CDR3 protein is CATQQGAIDQPQHF. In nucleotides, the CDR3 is TGTGCCACACAACAGGGGGCGATCGACCAGCCCCAGCATTTT.

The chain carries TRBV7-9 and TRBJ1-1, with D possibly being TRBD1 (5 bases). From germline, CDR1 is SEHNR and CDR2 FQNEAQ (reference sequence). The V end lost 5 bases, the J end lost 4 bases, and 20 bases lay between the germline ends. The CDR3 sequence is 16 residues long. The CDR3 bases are TGTGCCAGCAGCCCCACGGGGCGTGTAGTTGGCACTGAAGCTTTCTTT. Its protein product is CASSPTGRVVGTEAFF.

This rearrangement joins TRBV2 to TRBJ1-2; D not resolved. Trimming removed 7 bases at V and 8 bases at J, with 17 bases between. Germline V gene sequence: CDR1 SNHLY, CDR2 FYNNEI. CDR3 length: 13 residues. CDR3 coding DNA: TGTGCCAGCATCGGACCTAGTGGAGGCGGCTACACCTTC. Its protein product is CASIGPSGGGYTF.

The CDR3 nucleotides read TGTGCCAGCAGCCCTAGGTCGGGGATCGGGTACAATGAGCAGTTCTTC. Translated: CASSPRSGIGYNEQFF. This chain connects TRBV11-2 to TRBJ2-1, with D tentatively TRBD2 (5 bases). CDR3 size: 16 residues. In germline, CDR1 is SGHAT, CDR2 FQNNGV. Trimming stripped 5 bases from V and 4 bases from J, with 18 bases between. The variable domain in full, completed from reference TRBV11-2 and TRBJ2-1, reads EAGVAQSPRYKIIEKRQSVAFWCNPISGHATLYWYQQILGQGPKLLIQFQNNGVVDDSQLPKDRFSAERLKGVDSTLKIQPAKLEDSAVYLCASSPRSGIGYNEQFFGPGTRLTVL.

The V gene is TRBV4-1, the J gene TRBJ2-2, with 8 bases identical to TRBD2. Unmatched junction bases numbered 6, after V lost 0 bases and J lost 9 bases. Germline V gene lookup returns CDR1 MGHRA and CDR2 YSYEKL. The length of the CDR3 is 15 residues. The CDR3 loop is CASSQEPGGPRELFF. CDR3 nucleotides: TGCGCCAGCAGCCAAGAACCGGGGGGGCCGAGGGAGCTGTTTTTT.

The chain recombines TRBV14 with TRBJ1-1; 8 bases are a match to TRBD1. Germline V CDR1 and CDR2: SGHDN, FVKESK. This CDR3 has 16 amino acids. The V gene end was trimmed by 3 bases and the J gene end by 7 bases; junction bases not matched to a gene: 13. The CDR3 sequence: CASSHLGQARPFEAFF. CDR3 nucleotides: TGTGCCAGCAGCCACCTGGGACAGGCGAGGCCCTTTGAAGCTTTCTTT.

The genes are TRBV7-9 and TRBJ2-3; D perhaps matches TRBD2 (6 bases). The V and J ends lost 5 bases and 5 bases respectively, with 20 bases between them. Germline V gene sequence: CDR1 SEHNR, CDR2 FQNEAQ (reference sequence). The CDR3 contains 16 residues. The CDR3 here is CASSARLAAMLDTQYF. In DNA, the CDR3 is TGTGCCAGCAGCGCGCGTTTAGCGGCGATGCTAGATACGCAGTATTTT. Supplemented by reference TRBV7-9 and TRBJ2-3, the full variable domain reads DTGVSQNPRHKITKRGQNVTFRCDPISEHNRLYWYRQTLGQGPEFLTYFQNEAQLEKSRLLSDRFSAERPKGSFSTLEIQRTEQGDSAMYLCASSARLAAMLDTQYFGPGTRLTVL.

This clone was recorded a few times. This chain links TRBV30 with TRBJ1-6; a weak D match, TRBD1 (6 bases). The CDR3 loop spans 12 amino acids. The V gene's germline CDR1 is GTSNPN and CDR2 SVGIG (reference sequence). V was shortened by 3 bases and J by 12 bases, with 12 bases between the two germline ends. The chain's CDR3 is CAWRAKGGPLHF. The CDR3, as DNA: TGTGCCTGGAGGGCAAAGGGGGGACCCCTCCACTTT. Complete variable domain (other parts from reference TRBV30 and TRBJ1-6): SQTIHQWPATLVQPVGSPLSLECTVEGTSNPNLYWYRQAAGRGLQLLFYSVGIGQISSEVPQNLSASRPQDRQFILSSKKLLLSDSGFYLCAWRAKGGPLHFGNGTRLTVT.

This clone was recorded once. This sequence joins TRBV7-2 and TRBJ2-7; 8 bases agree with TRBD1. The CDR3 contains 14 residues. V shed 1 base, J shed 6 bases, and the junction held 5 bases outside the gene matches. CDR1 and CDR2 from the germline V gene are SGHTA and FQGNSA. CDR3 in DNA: TGTGCCAGCAGCTTAGGACAGGGGTCGGGCGAGCAGTACGTC. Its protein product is CASSLGQGSGEQYV.

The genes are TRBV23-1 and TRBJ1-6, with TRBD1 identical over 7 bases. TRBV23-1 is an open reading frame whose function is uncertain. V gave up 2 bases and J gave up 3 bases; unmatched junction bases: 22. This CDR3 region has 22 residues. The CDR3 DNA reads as TGCGCCAGCAGTCAACCCAGTTCGTTGGACAGGAACTTGGGGGTCTATAATTCACCCCTCCACTTT. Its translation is CASSQPSSLDRNLGVYNSPLHF.

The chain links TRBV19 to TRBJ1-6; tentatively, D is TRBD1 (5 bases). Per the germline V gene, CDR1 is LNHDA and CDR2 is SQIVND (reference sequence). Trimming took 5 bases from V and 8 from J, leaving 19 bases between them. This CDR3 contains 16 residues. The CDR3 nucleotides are TGTGCCAGTAGTTTGGCAGGGTCAAGGGTTGATTCACCCCTCCACTTT. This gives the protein CASSLAGSRVDSPLHF.

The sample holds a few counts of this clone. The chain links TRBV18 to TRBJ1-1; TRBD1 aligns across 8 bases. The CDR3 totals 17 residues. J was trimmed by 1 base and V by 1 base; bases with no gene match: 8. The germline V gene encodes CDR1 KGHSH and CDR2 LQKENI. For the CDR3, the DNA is TGTGCCAGCTCACCACAGGAGACAGGGGTAACGAACACTGAAGCTTTCTTT. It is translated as CASSPQETGVTNTEAFF.

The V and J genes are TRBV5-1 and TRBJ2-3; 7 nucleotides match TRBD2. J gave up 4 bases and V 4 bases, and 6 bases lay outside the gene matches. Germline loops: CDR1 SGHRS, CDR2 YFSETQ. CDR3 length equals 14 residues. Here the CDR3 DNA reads TGCGCCAGCAGCAAAAGCGGGGAGGCAGATACGCAGTATTTT. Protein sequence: CASSKSGEADTQYF.

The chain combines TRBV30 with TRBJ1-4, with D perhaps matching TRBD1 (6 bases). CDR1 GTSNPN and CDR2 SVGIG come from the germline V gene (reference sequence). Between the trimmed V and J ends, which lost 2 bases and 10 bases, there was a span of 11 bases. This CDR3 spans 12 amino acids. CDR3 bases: TGTGCCTGGAGTACAGGGTTTGGAAAACTGTTTTTT. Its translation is CAWSTGFGKLFF.

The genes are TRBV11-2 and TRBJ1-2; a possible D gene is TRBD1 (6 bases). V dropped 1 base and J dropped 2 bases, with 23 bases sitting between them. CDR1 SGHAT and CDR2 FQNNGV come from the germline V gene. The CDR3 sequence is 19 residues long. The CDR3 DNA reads TGTGCCAGCAGCTTAGTAATTCGGGGGCGTGTCAGGGTAAACTATGGCTACACCTTC. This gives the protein CASSLVIRGRVRVNYGYTF.

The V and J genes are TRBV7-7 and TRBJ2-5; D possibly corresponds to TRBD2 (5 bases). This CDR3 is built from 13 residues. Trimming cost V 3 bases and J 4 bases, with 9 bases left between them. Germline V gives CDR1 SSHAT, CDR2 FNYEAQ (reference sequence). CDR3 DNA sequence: TGTGCCAGCAGCTTGGGTGGAGGAGAGACCCAGTACTTC. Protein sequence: CASSLGGGETQYF.

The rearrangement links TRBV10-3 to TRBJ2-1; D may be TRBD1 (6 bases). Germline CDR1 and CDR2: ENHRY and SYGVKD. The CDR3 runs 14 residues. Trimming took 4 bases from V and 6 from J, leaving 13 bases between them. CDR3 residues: CAISVYREGNEQFF. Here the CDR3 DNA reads TGTGCCATCAGTGTATACAGGGAAGGCAATGAGCAGTTCTTC.

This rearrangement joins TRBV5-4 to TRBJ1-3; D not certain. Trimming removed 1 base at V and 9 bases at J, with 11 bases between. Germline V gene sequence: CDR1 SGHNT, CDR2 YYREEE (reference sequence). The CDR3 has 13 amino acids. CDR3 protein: CASSLYESSTIYF. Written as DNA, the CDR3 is TGTGCCAGCAGCTTGTATGAGTCAAGCACCATATATTTT.

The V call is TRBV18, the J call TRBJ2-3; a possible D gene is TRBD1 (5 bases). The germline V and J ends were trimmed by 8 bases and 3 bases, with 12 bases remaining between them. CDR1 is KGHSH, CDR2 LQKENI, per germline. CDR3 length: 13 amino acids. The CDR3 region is CASADQGTDTQYF. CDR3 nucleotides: TGTGCCAGCGCAGATCAGGGTACAGATACGCAGTATTTT.

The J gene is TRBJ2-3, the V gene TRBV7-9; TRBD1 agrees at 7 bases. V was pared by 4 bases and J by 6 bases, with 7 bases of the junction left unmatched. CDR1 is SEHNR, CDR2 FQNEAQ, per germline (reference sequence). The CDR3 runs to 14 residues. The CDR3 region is CASSSDRQLDTQYF. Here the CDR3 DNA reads TGTGCCAGCAGCTCGGACAGGCAACTCGATACGCAGTATTTT.

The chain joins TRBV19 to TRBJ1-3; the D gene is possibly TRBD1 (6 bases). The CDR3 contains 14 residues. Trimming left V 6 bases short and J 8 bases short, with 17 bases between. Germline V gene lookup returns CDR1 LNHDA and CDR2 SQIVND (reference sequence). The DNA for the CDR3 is TGTGCCAGTAGCGAAAGGGCCAGGGGACACACCATATATTTT. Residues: CASSERARGHTIYF.

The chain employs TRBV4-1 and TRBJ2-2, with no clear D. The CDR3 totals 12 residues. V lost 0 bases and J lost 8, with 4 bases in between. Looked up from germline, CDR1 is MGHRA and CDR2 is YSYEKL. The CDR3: CASSQEWGELFF. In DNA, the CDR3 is TGCGCCAGCAGCCAAGAATGGGGGGAGCTGTTTTTT.

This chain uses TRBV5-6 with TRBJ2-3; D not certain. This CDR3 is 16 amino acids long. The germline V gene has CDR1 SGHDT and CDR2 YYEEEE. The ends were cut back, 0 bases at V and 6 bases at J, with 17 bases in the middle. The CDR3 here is CASSLGLPGPYDTQYF. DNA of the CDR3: TGTGCCAGCAGCTTGGGCCTCCCCGGCCCCTACGATACGCAGTATTTT.

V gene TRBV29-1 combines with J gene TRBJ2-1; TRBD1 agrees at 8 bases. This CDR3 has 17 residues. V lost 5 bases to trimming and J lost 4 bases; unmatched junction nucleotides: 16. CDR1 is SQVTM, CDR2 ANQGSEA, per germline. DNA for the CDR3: TGCAGCGTTAGGAGACAGGGGCCGAGTGTAAGGTACAATGAGCAGTTCTTC. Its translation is CSVRRQGPSVRYNEQFF.

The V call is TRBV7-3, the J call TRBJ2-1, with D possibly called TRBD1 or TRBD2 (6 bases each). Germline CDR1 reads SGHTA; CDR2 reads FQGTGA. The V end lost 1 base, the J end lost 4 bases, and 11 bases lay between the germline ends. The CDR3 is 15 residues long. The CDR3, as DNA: TGTGCCAGCAGCTTAATGGGGGGCGATTACAATGAGCAGTTCTTC. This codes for CASSLMGGDYNEQFF.

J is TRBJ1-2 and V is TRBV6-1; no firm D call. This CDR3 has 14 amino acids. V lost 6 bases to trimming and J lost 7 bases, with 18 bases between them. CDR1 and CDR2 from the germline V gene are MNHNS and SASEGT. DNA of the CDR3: TGTGCCAGCAGCCCCATTCCTCTCTCGAGTGGCTACACCTTC. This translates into CASSPIPLSSGYTF.

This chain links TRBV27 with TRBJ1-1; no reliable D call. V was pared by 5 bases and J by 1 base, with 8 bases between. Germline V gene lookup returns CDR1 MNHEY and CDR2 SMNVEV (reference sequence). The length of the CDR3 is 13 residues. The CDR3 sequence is CASSEFRNTEAFF. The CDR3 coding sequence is TGTGCCAGCAGTGAGTTCAGGAACACTGAAGCTTTCTTT.

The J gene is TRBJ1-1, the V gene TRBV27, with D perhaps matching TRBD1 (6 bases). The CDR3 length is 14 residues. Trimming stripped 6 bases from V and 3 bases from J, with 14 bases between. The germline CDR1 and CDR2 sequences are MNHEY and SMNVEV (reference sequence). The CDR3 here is CASSKTGGDTEAFF. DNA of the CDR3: TGTGCCAGCAGCAAGACAGGAGGCGACACTGAAGCTTTCTTT.

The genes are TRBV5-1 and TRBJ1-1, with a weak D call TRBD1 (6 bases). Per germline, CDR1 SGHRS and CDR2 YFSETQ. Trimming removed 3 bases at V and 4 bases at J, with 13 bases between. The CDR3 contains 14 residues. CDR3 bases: TGCGCCAGCAGCTCCCAGGGGATGGGCACTGAAGCTTTCTTT. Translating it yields CASSSQGMGTEAFF.

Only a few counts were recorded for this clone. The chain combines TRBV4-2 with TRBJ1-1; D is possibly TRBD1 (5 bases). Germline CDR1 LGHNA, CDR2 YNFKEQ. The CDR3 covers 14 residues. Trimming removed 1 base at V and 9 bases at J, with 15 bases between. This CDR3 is CASSQVSRAEKAFF. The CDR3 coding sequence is TGTGCCAGCAGCCAAGTGTCCAGGGCGGAGAAAGCTTTCTTT.